The TCR beta chain under discussion was sequenced for a study of blood T cells in healthy people across ages. A sample-barcoded 5' primer and a J-beta primer mix were used in a second PCR of roughly 6 to 11 cycles. TCRdb processed the 5' RACE reads anew with MiXCR; each CDR3 protein has one entry. The top ten clones hold about 20% of a sample with roughly 790,000 distinct CDR3 sequences, around 46% of them seen once. Per the germline V gene, CDR1 is MNHNY and CDR2 is SVGAGI (reference sequence). Between the trimmed V and J ends, which lost 5 bases and 8 bases, there was a span of 19 bases. The CDR3 is made up of 15 amino acids.

The rearrangement joins TRBV6-6 to TRBJ2-1; the D is unclear. Specimen: blood. The clonotype originates from a woman aged 55-70 years in good health. In DNA, the CDR3 is TGTGCCAGCAGTACCGACATTTCTTTGATCCATGAGCAGTTCTTC. It specifies CASSTDISLIHEQFF.